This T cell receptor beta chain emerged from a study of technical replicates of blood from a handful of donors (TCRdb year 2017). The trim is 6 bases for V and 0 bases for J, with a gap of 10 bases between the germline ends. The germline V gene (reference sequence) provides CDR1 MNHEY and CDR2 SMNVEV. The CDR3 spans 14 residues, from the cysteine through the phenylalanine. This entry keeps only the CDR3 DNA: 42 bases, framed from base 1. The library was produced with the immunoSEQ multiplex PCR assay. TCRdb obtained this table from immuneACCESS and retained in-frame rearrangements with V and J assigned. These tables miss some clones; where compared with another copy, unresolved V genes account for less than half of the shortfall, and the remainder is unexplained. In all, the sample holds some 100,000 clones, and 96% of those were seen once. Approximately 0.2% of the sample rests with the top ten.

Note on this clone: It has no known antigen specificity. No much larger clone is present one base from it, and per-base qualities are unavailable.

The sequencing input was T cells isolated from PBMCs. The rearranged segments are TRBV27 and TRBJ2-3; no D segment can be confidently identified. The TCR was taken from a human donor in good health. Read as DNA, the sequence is TGTGCCAGCAGCCATTTGTTTAGCACAGATACGCAGTATTTT. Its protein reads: CASSHLFSTDTQYF.